This record looks at one T cell receptor (beta chain) sequence and its context. The antigen is unknown. In each sample, roughly 97,000 TCR templates were assayed. Only in-frame clones appear in the TCRdb table, and some are missing; sequencing was by immunoSEQ multiplex PCR. The data contain some 110,000 clones, roughly 94% of them singletons. Germline V gene lookup returns CDR1 SGHNT and CDR2 YENEEA. The CDR3 sequence is 16 residues long. J was trimmed by 8 bases and V by 5 bases; bases with no gene match: 11. This sample is drawn from a study of siplizumab effects on memory and regulatory T cells. General observations from the study: Alloreactive clones mapping to unstimulated subsets formed only a minor fraction. Suppressive function of proliferating Tregs from siplizumab cultures was not confirmed. Mappable alloreactive CD4+ clones came from Treg cells 60% to 80% of the time on average with siplizumab, against 26.9% in controls.

The TCR sequence derives from a human donor in good health. This chain links TRBV11-3 with TRBJ2-1; 11 nucleotides align to TRBD2. The sequenced sample consisted of non-Treg CD4+ T cells sorted from blood. The CDR3 nucleotides are TGTGCCAGCAGCCGTGGTGCTAGCGGGAGGCAGGATGAGCAGTTCTTC. Amino acids: CASSRGASGRQDEQFF.